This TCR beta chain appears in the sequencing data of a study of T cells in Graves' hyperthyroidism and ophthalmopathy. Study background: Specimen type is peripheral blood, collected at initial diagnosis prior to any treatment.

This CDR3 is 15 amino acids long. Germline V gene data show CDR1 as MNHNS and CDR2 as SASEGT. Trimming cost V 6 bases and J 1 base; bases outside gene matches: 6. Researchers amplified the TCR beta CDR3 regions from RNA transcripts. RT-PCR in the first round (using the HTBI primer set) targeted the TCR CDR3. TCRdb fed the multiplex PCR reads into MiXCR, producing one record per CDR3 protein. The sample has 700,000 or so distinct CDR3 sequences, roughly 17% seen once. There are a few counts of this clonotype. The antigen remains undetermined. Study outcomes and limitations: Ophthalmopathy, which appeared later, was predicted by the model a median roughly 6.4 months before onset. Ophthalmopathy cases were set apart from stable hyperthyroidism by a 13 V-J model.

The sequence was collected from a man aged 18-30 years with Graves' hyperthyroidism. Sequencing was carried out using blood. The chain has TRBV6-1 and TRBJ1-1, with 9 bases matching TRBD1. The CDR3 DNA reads TGTGCCAGCAGCCGACAGGGGGTTGGGAACACTGAAGCTTTCTTT. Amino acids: CASSRQGVGNTEAFF.